This record concerns one T cell receptor beta chain sequence. Its specificity is unknown. Trimming shortened V by 0 bases and J by 1 base, and 12 bases separated the two germline ends. The CDR3 runs 16 residues. The V gene's germline CDR1 is SQVTM and CDR2 ANQGSEA. These data belong to a study of T cell repertoires in cytomegalovirus infection. TCRdb reanalysed the reads using MiXCR and keeps one entry per CDR3 protein. The repertoire holds around 770,000 distinct CDR3 sequences, with under 35% as singletons. The chain has TRBV29-1 and TRBJ1-4; D ambiguous. Sequenced material: cultured CD8+ T cells from PBMCs, taken from culture after CMV antigen stimulation. The sequence came from a human donor in good health (CMV status not recorded). Some clones in this sample may be carry-over from other donors' samples. This chain's CDR3 is CSVEDLGGLTNEKLFF. CDR3 DNA sequence: TGCAGCGTTGAAGATCTGGGAGGCTTAACTAATGAAAAACTGTTTTTT.